A selection of T cell receptor beta chains follows, all from one sample in a study of regulatory T cells in long-lasting Graves disease. TCRdb recomputed calls from the multiplex PCR reads with MiXCR, one row per CDR3 protein. The data contain almost 350,000 distinct CDR3 sequences, around a fifth of them seen just once; the ten biggest clones take up 29%. Material: peripheral blood mononuclear cells (PBMCs), obtained when the disease was refractory, from a patient treated with antithyroid drugs. These receptors came from a female donor with Graves disease. CDR3s include the opening cysteine and the closing phenylalanine or tryptophan. Each record gives: J gene, clone size, V gene, CDR3 length, D gene, CDR3 DNA, CDR3 protein. D genes are given only for firm matches. Clone sizes are given selectively: once, few, many, or a class where the clone is expanded.

J gene: TRBJ2-5; clone size: many; V gene: TRBV10-3; CDR3 length: 14; D gene: .; CDR3 DNA: TGTGCCATCAGTTTGGGACACCGACAAGAGACCCAGTACTTC; CDR3 protein: CAISLGHRQETQYF
J gene: TRBJ2-5; clone size: many; V gene: TRBV2; CDR3 length: 14; D gene: .; CDR3 DNA: TGTGCCAGCATAAATCGGCTAGCGAGGTTCGCCCAGTACTTC; CDR3 protein: CASINRLARFAQYF
J gene: TRBJ2-2; clone size: .; V gene: TRBV11-2; CDR3 length: 16; D gene: .; CDR3 DNA: TGTGCCAGCAGAGGACTCGGGGGCATCCACACCGGGGAGCTGTTTTTT; CDR3 protein: CASRGLGGIHTGELFF
J gene: TRBJ1-2; clone size: many; V gene: TRBV6-1; CDR3 length: 13; D gene: .; CDR3 DNA: TGTGCCAGCAGACTCGACGGAAACTATGGCTACACCTTC; CDR3 protein: CASRLDGNYGYTF
J gene: TRBJ1-5; clone size: few; V gene: TRBV25-1; CDR3 length: 21; D gene: TRBD1; CDR3 DNA: TGTGCCAGCAGTGAGGCAACAGGGGGCAGGCCTCGTAGGATGGTCAATCAGCCCCAGCATTTT; CDR3 protein: CASSEATGGRPRRMVNQPQHF
J gene: TRBJ2-5; clone size: .; V gene: TRBV15; CDR3 length: 15; D gene: .; CDR3 DNA: TGTGCCACCAGCAGAGAGGTACGAGCGACAGAGACCCAGTACTTC; CDR3 protein: CATSREVRATETQYF
J gene: TRBJ2-7; clone size: many; V gene: TRBV27; CDR3 length: 13; D gene: TRBD2; CDR3 DNA: TGTGCCAGCAGGGGACTATCCTCCTACGAGCAGTACTTC; CDR3 protein: CASRGLSSYEQYF
J gene: TRBJ1-2; clone size: few; V gene: TRBV20-1; CDR3 length: 15; D gene: TRBD1; CDR3 DNA: TGCAGTGCTATATCTGGGACAGGTGCTAACTATGGCTACACCTTC; CDR3 protein: CSAISGTGANYGYTF
J gene: TRBJ1-3; clone size: few; V gene: TRBV9; CDR3 length: 17; D gene: .; CDR3 DNA: TGTGCCAGCAGCGTCCAGGTTGGGGGGGCCTCTGGAAACACCATATATTTT; CDR3 protein: CASSVQVGGASGNTIYF
J gene: TRBJ2-7; clone size: many; V gene: TRBV12-3/TRBV12-4; CDR3 length: 15; D gene: TRBD1; CDR3 DNA: TGTGCCAGCAGTTTAGAACAGGGGCCAACCTACGAGCAGTACTTC; CDR3 protein: CASSLEQGPTYEQYF
J gene: TRBJ1-6; clone size: once; V gene: TRBV7-2; CDR3 length: 12; D gene: .; CDR3 DNA: TGTGCCAGCAGCTTACCCCGACGGTCCCTCCACTTT; CDR3 protein: CASSLPRRSLHF
J gene: TRBJ1-5; clone size: many; V gene: TRBV20-1; CDR3 length: 14; D gene: TRBD1; CDR3 DNA: TGCAGTGCTACTCGGACAGGGCGAAATCAGCCCCAGCATTTT; CDR3 protein: CSATRTGRNQPQHF
J gene: TRBJ2-1; clone size: .; V gene: TRBV25-1; CDR3 length: 13; D gene: TRBD1; CDR3 DNA: TGTGCCAGCTCGAGCCTCACAGGGGGAAGTCAGTTCTTC; CDR3 protein: CASSSLTGGSQFF
J gene: TRBJ1-2; clone size: few; V gene: TRBV7-8; CDR3 length: 15; D gene: TRBD1; CDR3 DNA: TGTGCCAGCAGCTCCGGACAGGGGGAAGTCTATGGCTACACCTTC; CDR3 protein: CASSSGQGEVYGYTF
J gene: TRBJ2-3; clone size: many; V gene: TRBV2; CDR3 length: 14; D gene: .; CDR3 DNA: TGTGCCAGCAAATTCACGGCCGGCACAGATACGCAGTATTTT; CDR3 protein: CASKFTAGTDTQYF
J gene: TRBJ2-7; clone size: few; V gene: TRBV24-1; CDR3 length: 14; D gene: .; CDR3 DNA: TGTGCCACCAGTGGGGGGCCTAGCTCCTACGAGCAGTACTTC; CDR3 protein: CATSGGPSSYEQYF
J gene: TRBJ1-1; clone size: many; V gene: TRBV12-3/TRBV12-4; CDR3 length: 13; D gene: .; CDR3 DNA: TGTGCCAGCAGCGAAGGTCCTGGCACTGAAGCTTTCTTT; CDR3 protein: CASSEGPGTEAFF
J gene: TRBJ1-1; clone size: many; V gene: TRBV9; CDR3 length: 12; D gene: .; CDR3 DNA: TGTGCCAGCAGCGCCCCACTGACTGAAGCTTTCTTT; CDR3 protein: CASSAPLTEAFF
J gene: TRBJ2-1; clone size: few; V gene: TRBV20-1; CDR3 length: 14; D gene: TRBD2; CDR3 DNA: TGCAGTCAGCAGCGGGGGAGTTCCTACAATGAGCAGTTCTTC; CDR3 protein: CSQQRGSSYNEQFF
J gene: TRBJ2-7; clone size: few; V gene: TRBV27; CDR3 length: 12; D gene: .; CDR3 DNA: TGTGCCAGCAGCCGCTTATCCGGGGAGCAGTACTTC; CDR3 protein: CASSRLSGEQYF
J gene: TRBJ1-4; clone size: few; V gene: TRBV4-1; CDR3 length: 15; D gene: .; CDR3 DNA: TGCGCCAGCAGCCAAGAGGGCAGGGGCGTTGAAAAACTGTTTTTT; CDR3 protein: CASSQEGRGVEKLFF
J gene: TRBJ2-5; clone size: many; V gene: TRBV6-1; CDR3 length: 13; D gene: .; CDR3 DNA: TGTGCCAGCAAGGGGACCCTCGGGGAGACCCAGTACTTC; CDR3 protein: CASKGTLGETQYF
J gene: TRBJ1-5; clone size: many; V gene: TRBV28; CDR3 length: 14; D gene: .; CDR3 DNA: TGTGCCAGCAGTTGGACAGCGGGCAATCAGCCCCAGCATTTT; CDR3 protein: CASSWTAGNQPQHF
J gene: TRBJ2-7; clone size: many; V gene: TRBV2; CDR3 length: 15; D gene: TRBD2; CDR3 DNA: TGTGCCAGCAGCTTAGCGTCGGGGGGACCCTACGAGCAGTACTTC; CDR3 protein: CASSLASGGPYEQYF
J gene: TRBJ2-7; clone size: many; V gene: TRBV28; CDR3 length: 14; D gene: TRBD1; CDR3 DNA: TGTGCCAGCAGTTTAGGGACAGGAGCTAGGGAGCAGTACTTC; CDR3 protein: CASSLGTGAREQYF
J gene: TRBJ1-2; clone size: .; V gene: TRBV4-1; CDR3 length: 14; D gene: .; CDR3 DNA: TGCGCCAGCAGCCCATACGGAGCGGCAGGTGGCTACACCTTC; CDR3 protein: CASSPYGAAGGYTF
J gene: TRBJ1-4; clone size: .; V gene: TRBV6-1; CDR3 length: 15; D gene: .; CDR3 DNA: TGTGCCAGCAGTGAAGCCGGTACTTTAGCCGGAAAACTGGTTTTT; CDR3 protein: CASSEAGTLAGKLVF
J gene: TRBJ2-5; clone size: many; V gene: TRBV12-3/TRBV12-4; CDR3 length: 13; D gene: .; CDR3 DNA: TGTGCCAGCAAGGGGGGGGCCCAAGAGACCCAGTACTTC; CDR3 protein: CASKGGAQETQYF
J gene: TRBJ2-7; clone size: many; V gene: TRBV28; CDR3 length: 13; D gene: TRBD2; CDR3 DNA: TGTGCCAGCAGTTTTGGACTAGACTACGAGCAGTACTTC; CDR3 protein: CASSFGLDYEQYF
J gene: TRBJ1-2; clone size: .; V gene: TRBV4-2; CDR3 length: 16; D gene: TRBD1; CDR3 DNA: TGTGCCAGCAGCCAAGTTGGGGCAGGGGGCGACTATGGCTACACCTTC; CDR3 protein: CASSQVGAGGDYGYTF
J gene: TRBJ2-7; clone size: many; V gene: TRBV13; CDR3 length: 13; D gene: .; CDR3 DNA: TGTGCCAGCAGCTTAGCGGCCGACTACGAGCAGTACTTC; CDR3 protein: CASSLAADYEQYF
J gene: TRBJ1-1; clone size: many; V gene: TRBV5-1; CDR3 length: 16; D gene: .; CDR3 DNA: TGCGCCAGCAGCACGAGGAGGGACACGGGGAACACTGAAGCTTTCTTT; CDR3 protein: CASSTRRDTGNTEAFF
J gene: TRBJ2-4; clone size: many; V gene: TRBV11-2; CDR3 length: 16; D gene: .; CDR3 DNA: TGTGCCAGCAGCTTACCCCCCTACGGGAGCAAAAACATTCAGTACTTC; CDR3 protein: CASSLPPYGSKNIQYF
J gene: TRBJ2-1; clone size: many; V gene: TRBV6-5; CDR3 length: 17; D gene: .; CDR3 DNA: TGTGCCAGCAGTTACTCCGGGACGGACAACCACTACAATGAGCAGTTCTTC; CDR3 protein: CASSYSGTDNHYNEQFF
J gene: TRBJ1-6; clone size: many; V gene: TRBV5-1; CDR3 length: 14; D gene: .; CDR3 DNA: TGCGCCAGCAGCTTGGAGACAGGAAATTCACCCCTCCACTTT; CDR3 protein: CASSLETGNSPLHF
J gene: TRBJ2-6; clone size: .; V gene: TRBV7-9; CDR3 length: 18; D gene: .; CDR3 DNA: TGTGCCAGCAGCTTCTCGGGGGGCCGAGTTCGGGGGGCCAACGTCCTGACTTTC; CDR3 protein: CASSFSGGRVRGANVLTF
J gene: TRBJ1-2; clone size: .; V gene: TRBV30; CDR3 length: 12; D gene: TRBD1; CDR3 DNA: TGTGCCTGGAGTTCCTACAGGGGGTCCCTCACCTTC; CDR3 protein: CAWSSYRGSLTF
J gene: TRBJ2-5; clone size: many; V gene: TRBV6-1; CDR3 length: 13; D gene: .; CDR3 DNA: TGTGCCAGTGGAGACGGGAACGTTGAGACCCAGTACTTC; CDR3 protein: CASGDGNVETQYF
J gene: TRBJ1-6; clone size: many; V gene: TRBV28; CDR3 length: 14; D gene: TRBD1; CDR3 DNA: TGTGCCAGCGTTCCAGGGGGGCCAAATTCACCCCTCCACTTT; CDR3 protein: CASVPGGPNSPLHF
J gene: TRBJ1-2; clone size: .; V gene: TRBV5-1; CDR3 length: 11; D gene: .; CDR3 DNA: TGCGCCAGCAGCTTTGGAGGACGAAGCACCTTC; CDR3 protein: CASSFGGRSTF
J gene: TRBJ2-7; clone size: many; V gene: TRBV28; CDR3 length: 15; D gene: TRBD2; CDR3 DNA: TGTGCCAGCAGTATACTCCCGGGACTAGTCTACGAGCAGTACTTC; CDR3 protein: CASSILPGLVYEQYF
J gene: TRBJ2-5; clone size: many; V gene: TRBV12-3/TRBV12-4; CDR3 length: 15; D gene: TRBD1; CDR3 DNA: TGTGCCAGCCTGGCCAGGGGGCGCCCGGGGGAGACCCAGTACTTC; CDR3 protein: CASLARGRPGETQYF
J gene: TRBJ1-1; clone size: .; V gene: TRBV6-1; CDR3 length: 16; D gene: .; CDR3 DNA: TGTGCCAGCAGTCAGGGGCAAGGAAGAGGGAACACTGAAGCTTTCTTT; CDR3 protein: CASSQGQGRGNTEAFF
J gene: TRBJ1-5; clone size: many; V gene: TRBV12-3/TRBV12-4; CDR3 length: 13; D gene: .; CDR3 DNA: TGTGCCAGCAGTCAAGGGCCGAGGCAGCCCCAGCATTTT; CDR3 protein: CASSQGPRQPQHF
J gene: TRBJ2-5; clone size: many; V gene: TRBV18; CDR3 length: 15; D gene: .; CDR3 DNA: TGTGCCAGCTCACCACCGTCTAGCAGCCAAGAGACCCAGTACTTC; CDR3 protein: CASSPPSSSQETQYF
J gene: TRBJ1-5; clone size: few; V gene: TRBV29-1; CDR3 length: 12; D gene: .; CDR3 DNA: TGCAGCGTTGCCGTCAACAATCAGCCCCAGCATTTT; CDR3 protein: CSVAVNNQPQHF
J gene: TRBJ1-2; clone size: few; V gene: TRBV29-1; CDR3 length: 14; D gene: TRBD1; CDR3 DNA: TGCAGCGTTGAAGGCAGGGGGGGCTTCTATGGCTACACCTTC; CDR3 protein: CSVEGRGGFYGYTF
J gene: TRBJ1-5; clone size: .; V gene: TRBV4-1; CDR3 length: 18; D gene: TRBD1; CDR3 DNA: TGCGCCAGCAGCCAAGGGACAGGGGGCGTCAGGAGCAATCAGCCCCAGCATTTT; CDR3 protein: CASSQGTGGVRSNQPQHF
J gene: TRBJ2-7; clone size: few; V gene: TRBV5-6; CDR3 length: 14; D gene: TRBD2; CDR3 DNA: TGTGCCAGCAGCCTGTTTGGGGGGGCCTACGAGCAGTACTTC; CDR3 protein: CASSLFGGAYEQYF
J gene: TRBJ2-1; clone size: few; V gene: TRBV12-3/TRBV12-4; CDR3 length: 17; D gene: .; CDR3 DNA: TGTGCCAGCAGTTTTCATCCCGTGGCAGCGCTTGACAATGAGCAGTTCTTC; CDR3 protein: CASSFHPVAALDNEQFF
J gene: TRBJ1-5; clone size: few; V gene: TRBV28; CDR3 length: 13; D gene: .; CDR3 DNA: TGTGCCACCCGGGGAGCTGGATATCAGCCCCAGCATTTT; CDR3 protein: CATRGAGYQPQHF
J gene: TRBJ1-4; clone size: many; V gene: TRBV12-3/TRBV12-4; CDR3 length: 13; D gene: .; CDR3 DNA: TGTGCCAGCAGTCTAGCGGCCCATGAAAAACTGTTTTTT; CDR3 protein: CASSLAAHEKLFF